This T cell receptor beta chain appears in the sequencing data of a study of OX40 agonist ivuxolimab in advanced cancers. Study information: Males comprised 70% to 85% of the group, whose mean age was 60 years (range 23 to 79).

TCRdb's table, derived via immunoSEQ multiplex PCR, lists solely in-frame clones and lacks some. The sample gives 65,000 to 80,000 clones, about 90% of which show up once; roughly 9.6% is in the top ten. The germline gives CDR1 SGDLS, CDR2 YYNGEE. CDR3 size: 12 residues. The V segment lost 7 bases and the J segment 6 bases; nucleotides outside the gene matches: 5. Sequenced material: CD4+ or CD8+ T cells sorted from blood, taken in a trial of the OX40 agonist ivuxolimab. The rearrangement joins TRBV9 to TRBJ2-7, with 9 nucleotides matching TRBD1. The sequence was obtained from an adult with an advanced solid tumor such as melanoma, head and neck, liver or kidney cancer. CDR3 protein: CASSGQGVEQYF. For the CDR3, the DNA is TGTGCCAGCTCGGGACAGGGTGTCGAGCAGTACTTC.